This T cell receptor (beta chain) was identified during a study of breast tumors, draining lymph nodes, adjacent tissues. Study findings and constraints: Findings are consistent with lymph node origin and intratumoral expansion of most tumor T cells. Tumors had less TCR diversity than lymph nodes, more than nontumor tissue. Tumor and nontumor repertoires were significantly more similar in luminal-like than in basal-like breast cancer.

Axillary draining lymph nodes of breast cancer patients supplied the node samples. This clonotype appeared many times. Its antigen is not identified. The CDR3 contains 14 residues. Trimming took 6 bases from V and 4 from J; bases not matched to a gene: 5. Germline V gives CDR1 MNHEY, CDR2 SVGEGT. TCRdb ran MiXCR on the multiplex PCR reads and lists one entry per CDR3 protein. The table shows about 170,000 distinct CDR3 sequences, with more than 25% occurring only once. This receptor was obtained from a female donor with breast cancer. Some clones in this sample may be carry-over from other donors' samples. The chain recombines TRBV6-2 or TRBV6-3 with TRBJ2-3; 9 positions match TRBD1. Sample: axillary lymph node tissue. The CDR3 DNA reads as TGTGCCAGCAGCCGGGACAGGGTGGCAGATACGCAGTATTTT. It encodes CASSRDRVADTQYF.